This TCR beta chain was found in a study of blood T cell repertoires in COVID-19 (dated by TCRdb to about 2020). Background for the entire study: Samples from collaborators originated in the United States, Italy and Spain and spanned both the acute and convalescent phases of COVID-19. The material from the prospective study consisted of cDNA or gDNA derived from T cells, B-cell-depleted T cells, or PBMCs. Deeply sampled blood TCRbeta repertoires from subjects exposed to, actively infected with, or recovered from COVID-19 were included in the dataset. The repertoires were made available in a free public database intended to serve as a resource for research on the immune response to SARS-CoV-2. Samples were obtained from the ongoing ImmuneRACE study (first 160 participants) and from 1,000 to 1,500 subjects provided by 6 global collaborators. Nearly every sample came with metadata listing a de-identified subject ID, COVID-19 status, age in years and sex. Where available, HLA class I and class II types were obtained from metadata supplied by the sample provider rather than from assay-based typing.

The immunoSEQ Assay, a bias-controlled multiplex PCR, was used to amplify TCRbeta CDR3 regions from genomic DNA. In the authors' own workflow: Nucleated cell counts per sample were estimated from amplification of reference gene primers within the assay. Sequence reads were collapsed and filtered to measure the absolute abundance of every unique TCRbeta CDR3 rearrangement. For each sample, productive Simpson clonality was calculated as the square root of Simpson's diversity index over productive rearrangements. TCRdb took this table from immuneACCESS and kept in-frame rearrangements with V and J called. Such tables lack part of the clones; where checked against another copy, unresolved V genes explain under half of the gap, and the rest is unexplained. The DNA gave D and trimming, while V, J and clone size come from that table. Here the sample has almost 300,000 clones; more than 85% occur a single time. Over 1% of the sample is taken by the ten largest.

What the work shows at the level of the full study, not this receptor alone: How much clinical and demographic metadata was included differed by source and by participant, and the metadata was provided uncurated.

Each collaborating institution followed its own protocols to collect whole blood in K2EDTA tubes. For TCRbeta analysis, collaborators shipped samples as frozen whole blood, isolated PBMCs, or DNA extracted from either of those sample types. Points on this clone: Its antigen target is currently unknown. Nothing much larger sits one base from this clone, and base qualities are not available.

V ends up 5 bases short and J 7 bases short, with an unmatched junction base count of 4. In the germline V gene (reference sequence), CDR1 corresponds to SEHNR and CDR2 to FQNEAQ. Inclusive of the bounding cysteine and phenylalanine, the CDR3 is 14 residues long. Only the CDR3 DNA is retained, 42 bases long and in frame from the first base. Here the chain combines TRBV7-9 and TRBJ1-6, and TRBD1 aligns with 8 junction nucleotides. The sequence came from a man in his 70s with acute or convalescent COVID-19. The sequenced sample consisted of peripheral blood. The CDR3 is CASSGGTGNSPLHF. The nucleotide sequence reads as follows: TGTGCCAGCAGCGGAGGGACAGGAAATTCACCCCTCCACTTT. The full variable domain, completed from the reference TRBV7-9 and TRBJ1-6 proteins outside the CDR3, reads DTGVSQNPRHKITKRGQNVTFRCDPISEHNRLYWYRQTLGQGPEFLTYFQNEAQLEKSRLLSDRFSAERPKGSFSTLEIQRTEQGDSAMYLCASSGGTGNSPLHFGNGTRLTVT.